The T cell receptor beta chain under discussion was sequenced for a study of long-term antiretroviral therapy in people with HIV. Study conclusions and caveats: Clones that had undergone expansion before ART dominated the repertoire at all time points. Possibly under older ART regimens, blood was drawn between the mid-2000s and the late 2010s.

The CDR3 loop spans 18 amino acids. Germline lookup yields CDR1 WSHSY and CDR2 SAAADI. The junction had 9 bases not matched to a gene; V was cut back by 6 bases and J by 0 bases. Remarks on this clone: What it recognizes is unknown.

Running of the v3.0 immunoSEQ assay took place at survey level. The data were produced by immunoSEQ multiplex PCR, yet TCRdb's version contains in-frame clones alone and is incomplete. The sample consists of roughly 35,000 clones, 75% to 85% of them appearing once. All donors provided no fewer than one pre-ART and no fewer than two post-ART PBMC samples. V gene TRBV10-2 combines with J gene TRBJ2-6; 9 nucleotides match TRBD1. The sample was unsorted PBMCs, taken about 3.5 years after starting antiretroviral therapy. This sequence originates from a man aged 18 to 29 with HIV. CDR3 amino acids: CASSARDRDFSGANVLTF. The CDR3 DNA reads as TGCGCCAGCAGCGCCCGGGACAGGGATTTCTCTGGGGCCAACGTCCTGACTTTC.